This TCR beta chain was recovered during a study of shared clonotypes between healthy human individuals. Study-wide results and limits: Sharing across several donors was seen in around 5.1% of naive CD4 clonotypes.

At the deep level, the assay was run. Only in-frame clones appear in the TCRdb table, and some are missing; sequencing was by immunoSEQ multiplex PCR. The data show around 2.3 million clones, with approximately 94% seen just once and more than 0.1% held by the top ten. CDR1 and CDR2 (germline): MNHEY, SVGAGI. The CDR3 has 13 residues. The V gene lost 2 bases and the J gene lost 6 bases, with 7 bases spanning the gap. Each donor was a Caucasian adult residing in Nashville, Tennessee. Worth noting for this clone: Its antigen is as yet unknown.

The sample comprised naive CD4+ T cells sorted from blood. Documented subset: CD45RA+ positively selected. This clonotype originated in a man younger than 35 in good health. The chain carries TRBV6-5 and TRBJ2-2, with TRBD1 as a possible D gene (5 bases). This CDR3 is CASSYQGAGELFF. The CDR3 nucleotides read TGTGCCAGCAGTTACCAGGGCGCCGGGGAGCTGTTTTTT.